Listed below are T cell receptor beta chains from one sample, sequenced in a study of cytomegalovirus exposure and HLA in healthy donors. Profiling relied on immunoSEQ multiplex PCR, and the TCRdb table lists in-frame clones only, not all of them. This sample has around 85,000 clones, with less than 85% found just once. Sequenced input: PBMCs. Every receptor here comes from a male donor in good health and CMV-seronegative. The CDR3 runs from the conserved cysteine through the conserved F or W. The D gene is left open where the match is weak. Size is stated for part of the rows, as once, few or many counts, or as a class when the clone is expanded.

d_gene: .
abundance: .
j_gene: TRBJ1-3
v_gene: TRBV6-5
CDR3aa: CASSNSPTGGNTIYF
CDR3nt: TGTGCCAGCAGTAACTCGCCGACAGGTGGAAACACCATATATTTT

d_gene: TRBD1
abundance: few
j_gene: TRBJ2-7
v_gene: TRBV5-1
CDR3aa: CASSSASGTGLNEQYF
CDR3nt: TGCGCCAGCAGCTCGGCCTCCGGGACAGGGCTGAACGAGCAGTACTTC

d_gene: .
abundance: .
j_gene: TRBJ1-3
v_gene: TRBV4-2
CDR3aa: CASSQANRDLGTIYF
CDR3nt: TGTGCCAGCAGCCAGGCAAACAGGGATCTGGGCACCATATATTTT

d_gene: .
abundance: .
j_gene: TRBJ1-2
v_gene: TRBV28
CDR3aa: CASSLTPSMRSYGYGYTF
CDR3nt: TGTGCCAGCAGTTTAACCCCCTCGATGAGGTCTTACGGCTATGGCTACACCTTC

d_gene: TRBD2
abundance: .
j_gene: TRBJ2-7
v_gene: TRBV10-3
CDR3aa: CAISGGVAGEIYEQYF
CDR3nt: TGTGCCATCAGTGGAGGTGTAGCGGGAGAGATCTACGAGCAGTACTTC

d_gene: TRBD1
abundance: .
j_gene: TRBJ2-1
v_gene: TRBV14
CDR3aa: CASSQGQGPYNEQFF
CDR3nt: TGTGCCAGCAGCCAAGGACAGGGCCCGTACAATGAGCAGTTCTTC

d_gene: TRBD2
abundance: .
j_gene: TRBJ2-7
v_gene: TRBV7-8
CDR3aa: CASSLASGTNEQYF
CDR3nt: TGTGCCAGCAGCTTAGCTAGCGGGACAAACGAGCAGTACTTC

d_gene: .
abundance: .
j_gene: TRBJ1-3
v_gene: TRBV6-1
CDR3aa: CASSELARTQTPSGNTIYF
CDR3nt: TGTGCCAGCAGTGAATTGGCAAGGACACAGACTCCCTCTGGAAACACCATATATTTT

d_gene: TRBD2
abundance: .
j_gene: TRBJ2-3
v_gene: TRBV7-9
CDR3aa: CASSFLAGGADTQYF
CDR3nt: TGTGCCAGCAGCTTCCTAGCGGGAGGTGCAGATACGCAGTATTTT

d_gene: TRBD2
abundance: .
j_gene: TRBJ2-7
v_gene: TRBV27
CDR3aa: CASRDPSSGSSYEQYF
CDR3nt: TGTGCCAGCAGAGATCCCTCTAGCGGGAGCTCCTACGAGCAGTACTTC

d_gene: .
abundance: .
j_gene: TRBJ1-5
v_gene: TRBV21-1
CDR3aa: CASSSRGAQNF
CDR3nt: TGTGCCAGCAGCTCTCGTGGGGCCCAGAATTTT

d_gene: .
abundance: .
j_gene: TRBJ2-5
v_gene: TRBV7-9
CDR3aa: CASSLRDSPFGTQYF
CDR3nt: TGTGCCAGCAGCTTACGTGACAGCCCCTTTGGGACCCAGTACTTC

d_gene: TRBD1
abundance: .
j_gene: TRBJ2-1
v_gene: TRBV14
CDR3aa: CASSHPGQPPFF
CDR3nt: TGTGCCAGCAGCCACCCGGGACAGCCGCCGTTCTTC

d_gene: .
abundance: .
j_gene: TRBJ2-3
v_gene: TRBV5-1
CDR3aa: CASSASTGDTQYF
CDR3nt: TGCGCCAGCAGCGCCTCGACAGGAGATACGCAGTATTTT

d_gene: TRBD1
abundance: once
j_gene: TRBJ1-5
v_gene: TRBV19
CDR3aa: CASRTQGQGTGRKPQHF
CDR3nt: TGTGCCAGTCGGACCCAGGGACAGGGAACAGGTAGAAAGCCCCAGCATTTT

d_gene: TRBD1
abundance: few
j_gene: TRBJ2-1
v_gene: TRBV29-1
CDR3aa: CSGTGVGSYNEQFF
CDR3nt: TGCAGCGGTACAGGGGTGGGCTCCTACAATGAGCAGTTCTTC

d_gene: TRBD1
abundance: .
j_gene: TRBJ2-7
v_gene: TRBV7-9
CDR3aa: CASSLTGITYEQYF
CDR3nt: TGTGCCAGCAGCCTGACAGGGATTACCTACGAGCAGTACTTC

d_gene: TRBD1
abundance: .
j_gene: TRBJ1-1
v_gene: TRBV18
CDR3aa: CASSSPSRGETEAFF
CDR3nt: TGTGCCAGCTCCTCACCGAGCAGGGGGGAGACTGAAGCTTTCTTT

d_gene: .
abundance: few
j_gene: TRBJ1-1
v_gene: TRBV19
CDR3aa: CASSVQHQRGTEAFF
CDR3nt: TGTGCCAGTAGTGTCCAACATCAGCGGGGCACTGAAGCTTTCTTT

d_gene: TRBD1
abundance: .
j_gene: TRBJ1-2
v_gene: TRBV28
CDR3aa: CASSRDRTIMTNYGYTF
CDR3nt: TGTGCCAGCAGTCGGGACAGGACGATAATGACTAACTATGGCTACACCTTC

d_gene: .
abundance: .
j_gene: TRBJ1-4
v_gene: TRBV6-1
CDR3aa: CASSEGRPLNEKLFF
CDR3nt: TGTGCCAGCAGTGAGGGGAGACCGCTAAATGAAAAACTGTTTTTT

d_gene: TRBD2
abundance: .
j_gene: TRBJ2-3
v_gene: TRBV5-1
CDR3aa: CASGTSGGADTQYF
CDR3nt: TGCGCCAGCGGGACTAGCGGGGGGGCAGATACGCAGTATTTT

d_gene: TRBD1
abundance: .
j_gene: TRBJ1-1
v_gene: TRBV6-5
CDR3aa: CASSYPPDRAAQEVFF
CDR3nt: TGTGCCAGCAGTTACCCTCCAGACAGGGCCGCTCAAGAGGTTTTCTTT

d_gene: .
abundance: .
j_gene: TRBJ1-1
v_gene: TRBV12-1
CDR3aa: CASSFRIRGDTEAFF
CDR3nt: TGTGCCAGCAGCTTTCGGATAAGGGGTGACACTGAAGCTTTCTTT

d_gene: TRBD2
abundance: .
j_gene: TRBJ2-1
v_gene: TRBV30
CDR3aa: CAWSVPGLAGYHEQFF
CDR3nt: TGTGCCTGGAGTGTACCTGGACTAGCGGGGTACCATGAGCAGTTCTTC

d_gene: .
abundance: .
j_gene: TRBJ1-4
v_gene: TRBV7-9
CDR3aa: CSSSLGGLGQENEKLFF
CDR3nt: TGTTCCAGCAGCTTAGGAGGTTTGGGGCAGGAGAATGAAAAACTGTTTTTT

d_gene: TRBD2
abundance: .
j_gene: TRBJ2-1
v_gene: TRBV7-2
CDR3aa: CASSLRGRSSEQFF
CDR3nt: TGTGCCAGCAGCTTGCGCGGGAGATCGAGTGAGCAGTTCTTC

d_gene: .
abundance: .
j_gene: TRBJ1-1
v_gene: TRBV6-1
CDR3aa: CASSERYRVDTEAFF
CDR3nt: TGTGCCAGCAGTGAAAGGTACAGGGTCGACACTGAAGCTTTCTTT

d_gene: .
abundance: .
j_gene: TRBJ1-3
v_gene: TRBV5-1
CDR3aa: CASRDPQGSGNTIYF
CDR3nt: TGCGCCAGCAGGGATCCACAGGGATCCGGAAACACCATATATTTT